The clone carrying this T cell receptor beta chain was counted between two and nine times. The entirety of the isolated RNA underwent reverse transcription, so expressed TCRB transcripts were sequenced. The average output of naive, central memory and regulatory T cell samples was several million reads. Here immunoSEQ multiplex PCR was the method, and the copy in TCRdb shows in-frame clones only, minus some. The sample includes more than 150,000 clones, more than 10% of them seen just once. This record comes from a study of beta chain features in type 1 diabetes. Markers CD45RO/CCR7/CD25/CD127/CD95/CD27 served to sort CD4+ naive, central memory, regulatory and stem cell-like memory cells. The CDR3 has 17 residues. CDR1 and CDR2 from the germline V gene are SGHVS and FNYEAQ. V trimming: 1 base; J trimming: 8 bases; junction bases outside the gene matches: 11.

The sequencing input was central memory CD4+ T cells from blood. The clonotype was recovered from a woman aged 18-35 years in good health. The chain employs TRBV7-6 and TRBJ2-2; TRBD1 matches at 9 bases. The CDR3: CASSLEVSTGGSGELFF. In nucleotides, the CDR3 is TGTGCCAGCAGCTTAGAGGTTTCGACAGGGGGTTCTGGGGAGCTGTTTTTT.